The clone carrying this TCR beta chain was recorded once. The antigen remains unidentified. This specimen belongs to a study of T cell responses to AZD1222 COVID-19 vaccine. Sequencing was performed with immunoSEQ multiplex PCR; in TCRdb, only in-frame clones are kept and a portion is missing. The table records some 150,000 clones, more than 90% of them present only once. V lost 1 base and J 2 bases, leaving 8 bases between the germline ends. In germline, CDR1 is SGHTA, CDR2 FQGNSA. This CDR3 spans 14 amino acids. Points from the study as a whole: Possibly, clonal diversity was underestimated; donors were largely white British and included more females.

The TCR comes from an adult who received the AZD1222 COVID-19 vaccine. The specimen comprised peripheral blood, sampled 28 days after the second AZD1222 dose. The rearrangement joins TRBV7-2 to TRBJ1-2; D is unresolved. The CDR3 DNA follows: TGTGCCAGCAGCTTAGAGGTACAGAACTATGGCTACACCTTC. Encoded protein: CASSLEVQNYGYTF.